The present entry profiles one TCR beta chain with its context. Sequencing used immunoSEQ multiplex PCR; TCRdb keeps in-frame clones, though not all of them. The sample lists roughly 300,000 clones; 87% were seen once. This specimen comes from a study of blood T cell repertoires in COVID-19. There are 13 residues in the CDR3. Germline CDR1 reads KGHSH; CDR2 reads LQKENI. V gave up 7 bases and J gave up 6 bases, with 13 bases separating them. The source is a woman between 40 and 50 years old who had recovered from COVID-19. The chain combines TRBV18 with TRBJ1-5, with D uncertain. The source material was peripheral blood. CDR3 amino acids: CASLADRGQPQHF. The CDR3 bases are TGTGCCAGCTTAGCCGACCGGGGTCAGCCCCAGCATTTT.